The TCR beta chain under discussion was sequenced for a study of metastatic and nonmetastatic thyroid tumors. Overall study context: It was across blood and tumor or nodule tissue from malignant and benign thyroid patients that repertoires were compared.

Among the patients, none had received any treatment before thyroid surgery. The V and J ends lost 5 bases and 0 bases respectively, with 16 bases between them. Germline V gene data show CDR1 as DFQATT and CDR2 as SNEGSKA (reference sequence). The CDR3 contains 15 residues. Study findings and constraints: According to reports, the diversity of TCR beta was significantly higher in malignant thyroid tumors than in benign nodules, and this held in both blood and tumor samples.

TCRdb reanalyzed the PCR reads with MiXCR. The top ten clones hold over 8% of a sample with about 41,000 clones, roughly 27% of them seen once. This clone was counted between two and nine times. The antigen is not known. The sequencing input was blood. The chain couples TRBV20-1 to TRBJ1-2; no firm D call. The receptor was isolated from a male donor with papillary thyroid cancer or a benign thyroid nodule (not recorded which). Some clones in this sample may be carry-over from other donors' samples. The CDR3 reads CSARTVTTSNYGYTF. The CDR3 DNA reads as TGCAGTGCTCGGACCGTAACCACCTCTAACTATGGCTACACCTTC.